The T cell receptor (beta chain) described here comes from a study of shared clonotypes between healthy human individuals. Assay used: immunoSEQ multiplex PCR; TCRdb lists only in-frame clones, some missing. The table has some 2 million clones, 85% to 95% seen once. CDR1 SGHAT and CDR2 FQNNGV come from the germline V gene. The CDR3 contains 14 residues. V was cut by 0 bases and J by 8 bases, with 11 bases left in between. This chain joins TRBV11-2 and TRBJ2-1; D not resolved. The sample comprised naive CD4+ T cells sorted from blood. The sample's subset: CD45RA+ positively selected. This TCR was recovered from a man between 18 and 35 years old in good health. The CDR3 DNA reads TGTGCCAGCAGCTTAGAGGACCCTTGGGATGAGCAGTTCTTC. Amino acids: CASSLEDPWDEQFF.